The TCR beta chain under discussion was sequenced for a study of blood T cell repertoires in COVID-19. About the research overall: Donors in the United States, Italy and Spain gave samples during acute or convalescent COVID-19.

V lost 2 bases, J lost 9 bases, and 14 bases stayed unmatched. This CDR3 spans 18 amino acids. Per the germline V gene, CDR1 is SEHNR and CDR2 is FQNEAQ (reference sequence). TCRdb's copy holds only in-frame clones and misses some; the assay was immunoSEQ multiplex PCR. The sample includes more than 85,000 clones, 70% to 85% of them seen just once. This clone showed up just once. This receptor was identified in a woman of 80 years or more with active or convalescent COVID-19. The sample consisted of peripheral blood. The gene calls are TRBV7-9 and TRBJ1-6; 9 nucleotides match TRBD1. CDR3 sequence: CASSLLGQGDRTGSPLHF. For the CDR3, the DNA is TGTGCCAGCAGCTTACTGGGACAGGGCGATCGAACGGGTTCACCCCTCCACTTT.